The text below deals with one T cell receptor (beta chain). Per the germline V gene, CDR1 is ENHRY and CDR2 is SYGVKD. The J segment lost 0 bases and the V segment lost 11 bases, leaving 6 bases of the junction unmatched. The CDR3 has 14 residues. This specimen comes from a study of blood T cell repertoires in COVID-19. Study at large: COVID-19 samples collected from the United States, Italy and Spain covered acute and convalescent phases. PBMCs, B-cell-depleted T cells, or T cells provided the cDNA or gDNA that made up the material.

Authors' analysis steps: Amplification of reference gene primers was used by the study to estimate nucleated cell counts. The table came from immunoSEQ multiplex PCR; TCRdb's copy has only in-frame clones and leaves some out. The DNA gave D and trimming, while V, J and clone size come from that table. This sample has 140,000 to 150,000 clones, with 84% found just once. This TCR came from a human donor in a cohort sampled during active COVID-19. The specimen sequenced was peripheral blood. V gene TRBV10-3 combines with J gene TRBJ2-2, with 7 bases fitting TRBD2. This CDR3 is CASRRGANTGELFF. The CDR3 DNA follows: TGTGCCTCGCGCCGGGGGGCGAACACCGGGGAGCTGTTTTTT.